The T cell receptor beta chain described here comes from a study of T cell responses to AZD1222 COVID-19 vaccine. Generated by immunoSEQ multiplex PCR, the TCRdb table keeps only in-frame clones and is missing some. The data show roughly 96,000 clones, approximately 88% seen once. This CDR3 region has 15 residues. The germline gives CDR1 MNHNS, CDR2 SASEGT. With V trimmed by 3 bases and J by 1 base, 3 bases remained unmatched. The sequence was obtained from an adult in good health. The specimen comprised peripheral blood, sampled on day 0 of AZD1222 vaccination. This rearrangement joins TRBV6-1 to TRBJ2-1, with 7 bases that match TRBD1. This CDR3 reads CASSEDRQSYNEQFF. For the CDR3, the DNA is TGTGCCAGCAGTGAGGACAGGCAATCCTACAATGAGCAGTTCTTC.